Reported below is one TCR beta chain. These data originate in a study of blood T cell repertoires in COVID-19. The overall study: T cells, B-cell-depleted T cells, or PBMCs supplied cDNA or gDNA.

Recruited during active infection, patients (from Seattle) were subsequently followed longitudinally. The table came from immunoSEQ multiplex PCR; TCRdb's copy has only in-frame clones and leaves some out. The sample has roughly 300,000 clones; about 81% are singletons. This CDR3 has 18 amino acids. Germline V gene data show CDR1 as SGHTA and CDR2 as FQGNSA. Trimming took 2 bases from V and 0 from J, leaving 19 bases between them. This chain joins TRBV7-2 and TRBJ1-1; the D gene is possibly TRBD1 (6 bases). Sequenced sample: peripheral blood. This TCR came from a human donor with COVID-19, enrolled during active disease. The donor label of this sample is uncertain. Here the CDR3 DNA reads TGTGCCAGCAGCTTAAATGCGTTAGCGGGGGCGATGAACACTGAAGCTTTCTTT. Amino acid sequence: CASSLNALAGAMNTEAFF.